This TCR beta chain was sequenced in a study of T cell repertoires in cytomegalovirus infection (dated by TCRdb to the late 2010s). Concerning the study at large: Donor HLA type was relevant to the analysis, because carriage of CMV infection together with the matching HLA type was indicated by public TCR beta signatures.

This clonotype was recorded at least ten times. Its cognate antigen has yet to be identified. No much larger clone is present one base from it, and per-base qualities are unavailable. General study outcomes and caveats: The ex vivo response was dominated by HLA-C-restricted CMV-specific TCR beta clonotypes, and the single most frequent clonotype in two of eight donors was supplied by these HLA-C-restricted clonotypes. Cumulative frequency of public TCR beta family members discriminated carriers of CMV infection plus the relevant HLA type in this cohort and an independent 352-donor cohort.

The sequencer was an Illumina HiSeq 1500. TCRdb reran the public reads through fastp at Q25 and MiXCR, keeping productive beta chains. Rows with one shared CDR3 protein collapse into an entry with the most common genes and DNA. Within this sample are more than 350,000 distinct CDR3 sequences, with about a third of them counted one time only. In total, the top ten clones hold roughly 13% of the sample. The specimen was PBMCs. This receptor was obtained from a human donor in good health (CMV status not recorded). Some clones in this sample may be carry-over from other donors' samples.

CDR3 reads: CASSTGQPGIYF. The sequenced DNA is TGTGCCAGCAGCACGGGACAGCCGGGCATATATTTT. Recombination joined TRBV7-9 with TRBJ1-3, with 7 bases aligning to TRBD1. The germline V gene encodes CDR1 SEHNR and CDR2 FQNEAQ (reference sequence). The germline V and J ends show losses of 5 bases and 12 bases respectively, and no gene match explains 7 bases of the junction. From its cysteine to its phenylalanine, the CDR3 spans 12 amino acids. Solely the CDR3 DNA is kept, with 36 bases framed from the first base.